Here is one TCR beta chain with its context. Its recognized antigen is unknown. No base qualities exist here, and no much larger clone lies one base off it. This sample stems from a study of cytomegalovirus exposure and HLA in healthy donors (dated by TCRdb to the late 2010s). Background for the entire study: An earlier analysis of roughly 630 of the donors reported approximately 300 Gb of sequence data and approximately 110 million unique TCR beta sequences from approximately 180 million T cells. The study was designed to test whether signatures of past pathogen exposure could be identified by cataloging public T cell receptors. A separate validation cohort of over 95 different subjects was used in addition to the 666-subject first cohort. Using immunosequencing, the study profiled T cell repertoires from 640 or so subjects and related those repertoires to cytomegalovirus serostatus. A later analysis re-examined previously published TCR beta repertoires from 610 or so donors and added high-resolution HLA genotyping to investigate patterns of TCR occurrence. Among the roughly 410 genotyped donors, around 79% belonged to the genetic ancestry cluster associated with self-reported Caucasian donors. Roughly 5 DR-DQ haplotypes were treated as single units for association and clustering because of strong linkage in the cohort. An early release covering just under 650 HLA-typed donors comprised about 310 gigabases of sequencing data and around 80 million unique TCR sequences. Genome-wide SNP genotypes for about 55% of the roughly 670 donors were used in a later genetic analysis, which treated that subset as a discovery cohort. Every repertoire in the discovery cohort had been generated on one and the same sequencing platform. To predict cytomegalovirus infection status, the study brought together high-throughput TCR immunosequencing, statistical association of individual TCRs with disease status, and machine learning. Class I and class II HLA loci were covered by the typing at four-digit resolution. Typing coverage varied by locus: roughly 629-630 donors for A, B, C, DRB1 and DQB1; roughly 560 for DQA1; approximately 610 for DPA1; some 470 for DPB1. In the later analysis, no new phenotypic data were used to find candidate immune exposures; instead, reliance was placed on TCR beta sequences and their occurrence across donors. An earlier analysis of approximately 580 of the donors used high-throughput TCR beta sequencing to judge whether each TCR beta V gene segment behaved as functional or pseudogenic. Among a few hundred genotyped donors of the cohort, an average of approximately 240,000 unique TCR beta nucleotide sequences were sequenced per donor, roughly 18% of them non-productive. Donor age, sex, ethnicity and CMV serostatus were compiled together with the repertoire data.

The cohort consisted of 670 or so healthy bone marrow donors. All cohort members were sampled while nominally healthy, although unrecorded immune exposures were likely present. The donor tested CMV seronegative, placing the donor among the 350 or so seronegative members of the cohort. A peripheral blood sample was provided by each donor, and peripheral blood mononuclear cells were used for TCR beta sequencing. Genomic DNA extraction from the blood cell samples was performed with the Qiagen DNeasy Blood Extraction Kit. The study at large found these results: Strong co-occurrence of HLA alleles, especially DR and DQ, made assigning TCR associations to individual alleles difficult. Roughly 17 rarely observed V segments, including chromosome 9 orphons, were excluded from the earlier analysis of just under 600 of the donors because counts were too low. In a later analysis, HLA-associated TCR beta chains showed more clonal expansion and lower generation probabilities than non-associated chains that were equally common. According to a later analysis, most CMV-associated TCR beta chains appeared to be HLA-restricted, and the HLA associations seemed to be driven largely by CMV exposure. Most TCR sequences were seen in very few donors, while some public TCRs were found in many individuals. Only TCR beta chains were sequenced in this cohort, and the absence of alpha or paired-chain data limited detectable features. The study gave a list of under 200 TCR beta chains associated with cytomegalovirus. It was suggested by the authors that the approach could potentially be generalized to other disease states and immunological phenotypes. At a false discovery rate of 0.05, a later analysis linked around 17,000 TCR beta sequences to specific HLA alleles. A later genetic analysis reported fewer N-insertions in productive TCRs among donors in an Asian-associated ancestry cluster than the approximately 700-donor mean. Because the 87-base-pair reads could not distinguish some IMGT-functional V segments, including TRBV6-2 and TRBV6-3, those segments were excluded. Correlated functional status among segregating V segments might reflect linkage disequilibrium, but an unknown experimental factor could not be ruled out. According to a later analysis, TCR association rates differed among HLA loci, with DRB1 alleles showing the most associated TCRs and HLA-C alleles showing the fewest. In an earlier analysis of around 500 of the donors, most TCR beta V segments appeared in productive rearrangements about 87% or about 30% of the time, broadly matching IMGT annotations. A further reported finding was that TCR beta sequences accurately predicted the HLA-A and HLA-B alleles for most subjects in the first cohort. A later genetic analysis associated a missense DCLRE1C variant with V-gene and J-gene trimming of TCR beta chains, and an independent cohort replicated the association. A cluster of highly shared sequence variants was judged likely to be a technical artifact of the sequencing pipeline. A later analysis reported that several top co-occurrence clusters appeared linked to parvovirus B19, influenza, CMV and Epstein-Barr virus. Presence/absence analyses assumed roughly uniform sequencing depth across donors, an assumption that may not hold. Because some donors lacked HLA typing at each locus, the association tests relied only on the typed subset. In vitro tests confirmed that a few of the cytomegalovirus-associated TCR beta chains recognize cytomegalovirus antigens. The only immune exposure information available for the cohort was CMV serostatus. The classifier was reported to diagnose cytomegalovirus status with high specificity and sensitivity in both the original and validation cohorts.

Library preparation used the immunoSEQ multiplex PCR assay. For the multiplex PCR, a mixture combining 60 forward primers for TCR Vbeta segments and 13 reverse primers for TCR Jbeta segments was used. The CDR3 region of rearranged TCR beta genes was amplified from genomic DNA with a multiplex PCR assay. The amplified TCR beta libraries were sequenced on the Illumina HiSeq System as 87-base-pair reads. The source study handled its data this way. In a later analysis, tens of millions of unique TCR beta chains were counted across the 500 to 850 repertoires, and approximately 11 million of these chains were shared by at least two donors. To remove PCR and sequencing errors, raw reads were error-corrected and collapsed into unique sequences using a nearest-neighbor algorithm that merged closely related sequences. CDR3 sequences were aligned to IMGT reference sequences to assign V, D and J gene segments. For a sequence to be retained, a match of at least six nucleotides was required to both a V gene segment and a J gene segment. Rearrangements were called productive when the CDR3 lacked stop codons and stayed in frame with V and J; all others were non-productive. CDR3 was defined according to IMGT convention as the region running from the second conserved V-encoded cysteine to the conserved J-encoded phenylalanine. The earlier analysis of around 640 of the donors excluded sequences that lacked an unambiguous match to a single V gene segment. In an earlier analysis of approximately 590 of the donors, V segments were called functional above 56.7% productive rearrangements and were called segregating when the between-donor standard deviation exceeded 5%. A statistical classification framework was built to diagnose cytomegalovirus status from the catalog of TCR beta chain sequences. In a later analysis, V and J genes were assigned by comparing TCR nucleotide sequences against IMGT/GENE-DB human TR gene sequences. A later analysis assigned CDR3 sequences and most-parsimonious VDJ recombination scenarios with the TCRdist pipeline. In a later analysis, every TCR beta chain was defined by the combination of its CDR3 amino acid sequence and its V-gene family, and reads without a unique V-gene family were dropped. As a way to deal with suspected cross-contamination and a sequencing artifact, a later analysis dropped 450 to 700 nucleotide sequences that were highly shared and had low generation probability. In a later analysis, a clonal expansion index was calculated for each public chain from normalized within-repertoire ranks of inferred template counts. In a later analysis, generation probabilities were computed with a VDJ recombination model fitted to out-of-frame rearrangements, and the resulting probabilities were checked against IGoR. Hypergeometric tests were used in a later analysis to score TCR-TCR, TCR-HLA and TCR-CMV co-occurrence, with a repertoire-size bias correction applied to the TCR pairs. A later analysis estimated false discovery rates by permuting HLA or CMV assignments 20 times. In a later analysis, co-occurring TCRs were grouped using DBSCAN, with TCRdist sequence similarity added in when clustering inside HLA-allele-positive subsets. Repertoires with fewer than 30,000 or more than 120,000 public chains were left out of co-occurrence clustering, as were about five repertoires with anomalous nucleotide sharing. The clones in this table, taken by TCRdb from immuneACCESS, are in-frame only. Not every clone is retained; where verified, under half of the shortfall comes from an unresolved V gene, and the cause of the rest is unknown. V, J and clone size reflect that table, while D and trimming were determined from the DNA. The sample profile shows about 78,000 clones; around three quarters of them were found once. Jointly, the top ten make up approximately 1% of the sample.

Taken from the germline V gene, the CDR1 and CDR2 loops are MGHRA and YSYEKL. V lost 2 bases and J lost 2 bases; the stretch between them is 11 bases long. Including cysteine and phenylalanine, the CDR3 has 15 amino acids. The sequence is cut down to CDR3 DNA, 45 bases in frame from base 1. Sequenced: PBMCs. The chain couples TRBV4-1 to TRBJ2-3; a tentative D call is TRBD2 (5 bases match). The TCR originated in a male donor in good health and CMV-seronegative. This receptor has the CDR3 CASSQIGVATDTQYF. The sequenced DNA is TGCGCCAGCAGCCAAATCGGGGTAGCCACAGATACGCAGTATTTT.